Listed below are T cell receptor beta chains from one sample, sequenced in a study of CD8 T cells in ankylosing spondylitis. TCRdb used MiXCR to reprocess the 5' RACE reads, holding one entry per CDR3 protein. The data contain around 280,000 distinct CDR3 sequences, 20% of them singletons. The sequencing input was blood, either unsorted or a sorted T cell fraction (not recorded which). The receptor source for this set is a male donor with ankylosing spondylitis or in good health (not recorded which). CDR3s include the opening cysteine and the closing phenylalanine or tryptophan. Fields, in order: CDR3 protein, CDR3 DNA, J gene, clone size, D gene, V gene. A D gene is named only where the DNA matches it firmly. Size values are once, few and many counts, or a class for expanded clones, and some rows have none.

CDR3 protein: CSARDLLRTDTQYF
CDR3 DNA: TGCAGTGCTAGAGATCTCCTTCGGACAGATACGCAGTATTTT
J gene: TRBJ2-3
clone size: few
D gene: NA
V gene: TRBV20-1

CDR3 protein: CASREGQGRLRPQHF
CDR3 DNA: TGTGCCAGCAGAGAGGGACAGGGGCGCCTCCGGCCCCAGCATTTT
J gene: TRBJ1-5
clone size: few
D gene: TRBD1
V gene: TRBV6-1

CDR3 protein: CASSVGAGYQETQYF
CDR3 DNA: TGTGCCAGCAGCGTTGGAGCGGGTTACCAAGAGACCCAGTACTTC
J gene: TRBJ2-5
clone size: NA
D gene: NA
V gene: TRBV9

CDR3 protein: CATSEYGGQGDNEQFF
CDR3 DNA: TGTGCCACCAGCGAATACGGGGGACAGGGAGACAATGAGCAGTTCTTC
J gene: TRBJ2-1
clone size: NA
D gene: TRBD1
V gene: TRBV15

CDR3 protein: CASSRENQETQYF
CDR3 DNA: TGCGCCAGCAGCCGCGAGAACCAAGAGACCCAGTACTTC
J gene: TRBJ2-5
clone size: few
D gene: NA
V gene: TRBV5-1

CDR3 protein: CASSSRDSSTDTQYF
CDR3 DNA: TGTGCCAGCAGTTCTCGGGACAGTAGCACAGATACGCAGTATTTT
J gene: TRBJ2-3
clone size: many
D gene: TRBD1
V gene: TRBV5-1

CDR3 protein: CSAQRGGESTDTQYF
CDR3 DNA: TGCAGTGCTCAACGCGGGGGGGAGAGCACAGATACGCAGTATTTT
J gene: TRBJ2-3
clone size: few
D gene: TRBD2
V gene: TRBV20-1

CDR3 protein: CASSHTRDNNNEQFF
CDR3 DNA: TGTGCCAGCAGCCATACCCGGGACAATAACAATGAGCAGTTCTTC
J gene: TRBJ2-1
clone size: NA
D gene: NA
V gene: TRBV9

CDR3 protein: CASSYSPTGDSYGYTF
CDR3 DNA: TGTGCCAGCAGTTACTCCCCGACAGGGGACTCTTATGGCTACACCTTC
J gene: TRBJ1-2
clone size: few
D gene: TRBD1
V gene: TRBV6-5

CDR3 protein: CSAYDVSDNQPQHF
CDR3 DNA: TGCAGTGCGTATGATGTTTCAGACAACCAGCCCCAGCATTTT
J gene: TRBJ1-5
clone size: few
D gene: NA
V gene: TRBV20-1

CDR3 protein: CASSRDRVTYNEQFF
CDR3 DNA: TGTGCCAGCAGTCGAGACAGGGTAACCTACAATGAGCAGTTCTTC
J gene: TRBJ2-1
clone size: NA
D gene: TRBD1
V gene: TRBV6-4

CDR3 protein: CASSWDRGGETQYF
CDR3 DNA: TGTGCCAGCAGTTGGGACAGGGGAGGGGAGACCCAGTACTTC
J gene: TRBJ2-5
clone size: NA
D gene: TRBD1
V gene: TRBV6-5

CDR3 protein: CSVAGTPSSGANVLTF
CDR3 DNA: TGCAGCGTCGCCGGGACACCCTCCTCTGGGGCCAACGTCCTGACTTTC
J gene: TRBJ2-6
clone size: few
D gene: NA
V gene: TRBV29-1

CDR3 protein: CASSLHTDYTEAFF
CDR3 DNA: TGTGCCAGCAGTTTACACACAGACTATACTGAAGCTTTCTTT
J gene: TRBJ1-1
clone size: NA
D gene: NA
V gene: TRBV12-3/TRBV12-4

CDR3 protein: CASSLNGVVDSEQFF
CDR3 DNA: TGTGCCAGCAGCTTAAACGGGGTTGTAGACAGCGAGCAGTTCTTC
J gene: TRBJ2-1
clone size: NA
D gene: NA
V gene: TRBV7-2

CDR3 protein: CASSYATTPNTEAFF
CDR3 DNA: TGTGCCAGCAGTTACGCGACGACCCCGAACACTGAAGCTTTCTTT
J gene: TRBJ1-1
clone size: few
D gene: NA
V gene: TRBV6-5

CDR3 protein: CSAPRTGFNQPQHF
CDR3 DNA: TGCAGTGCTCCCCGGACAGGGTTTAATCAGCCCCAGCATTTT
J gene: TRBJ1-5
clone size: few
D gene: TRBD1
V gene: TRBV20-1

CDR3 protein: CSARDLVAGNSPLHF
CDR3 DNA: TGCAGTGCTAGAGATCTGGTGGCAGGGAATTCACCCCTCCACTTT
J gene: TRBJ1-6
clone size: many
D gene: NA
V gene: TRBV20-1

CDR3 protein: CASSLGLAGAPWSPWGYNEQFF
CDR3 DNA: TGCGCCAGCAGCTTGGGACTAGCGGGAGCTCCCTGGTCTCCCTGGGGTTACAATGAGCAGTTCTTC
J gene: TRBJ2-1
clone size: few
D gene: TRBD2
V gene: TRBV5-1

CDR3 protein: CASSLAGTGRLGYGYTF
CDR3 DNA: TGTGCCAGCAGTTTAGCCGGGACAGGGCGTCTTGGCTATGGCTACACCTTC
J gene: TRBJ1-2
clone size: NA
D gene: TRBD1
V gene: TRBV27

CDR3 protein: CSALRDNSYNEQFF
CDR3 DNA: TGCAGTGCTCTGAGGGACAACTCCTACAATGAGCAGTTCTTC
J gene: TRBJ2-1
clone size: few
D gene: NA
V gene: TRBV20-1

CDR3 protein: CASSLYPNEQFF
CDR3 DNA: TGCGCCAGCAGCTTGTACCCTAATGAGCAGTTCTTC
J gene: TRBJ2-1
clone size: few
D gene: NA
V gene: TRBV5-1

CDR3 protein: CSGGPGQGNEKLFF
CDR3 DNA: TGCAGTGGGGGACCGGGACAGGGGAATGAAAAACTGTTTTTT
J gene: TRBJ1-4
clone size: NA
D gene: TRBD1
V gene: TRBV20-1

CDR3 protein: CASREQGAANQPQHF
CDR3 DNA: TGTGCCAGCAGGGAACAGGGGGCCGCAAATCAGCCCCAGCATTTT
J gene: TRBJ1-5
clone size: few
D gene: TRBD1
V gene: TRBV27

CDR3 protein: CAWSGTGGNQPQHF
CDR3 DNA: TGTGCCTGGAGTGGGACAGGTGGGAATCAGCCCCAGCATTTT
J gene: TRBJ1-5
clone size: few
D gene: TRBD1
V gene: TRBV30

CDR3 protein: CASSARTSGGYTQYF
CDR3 DNA: TGTGCCAGCAGCGCCCGGACTAGCGGGGGTTATACGCAGTATTTT
J gene: TRBJ2-3
clone size: NA
D gene: TRBD2
V gene: TRBV7-9

CDR3 protein: CATLLDQSSTDTQYF
CDR3 DNA: TGCGCCACCCTCTTAGATCAGTCGAGCACAGATACGCAGTATTTT
J gene: TRBJ2-3
clone size: many
D gene: NA
V gene: TRBV10-2

CDR3 protein: CASSFLAHTGELFF
CDR3 DNA: TGCGCCAGCAGCTTTCTAGCGCACACCGGGGAGCTGTTTTTT
J gene: TRBJ2-2
clone size: NA
D gene: NA
V gene: TRBV5-1

CDR3 protein: CATSGVNTGELFF
CDR3 DNA: TGTGCCACCAGTGGGGTGAACACCGGGGAGCTGTTTTTT
J gene: TRBJ2-2
clone size: NA
D gene: NA
V gene: TRBV24-1

CDR3 protein: CASSQDALTREGTDTQYF
CDR3 DNA: TGCGCCAGCAGCCAAGACGCATTGACTAGGGAGGGCACAGATACGCAGTATTTT
J gene: TRBJ2-3
clone size: few
D gene: NA
V gene: TRBV4-1

CDR3 protein: CSSRDQNIQYF
CDR3 DNA: TGCAGCTCCAGGGATCAGAACATTCAGTACTTC
J gene: TRBJ2-4
clone size: many
D gene: NA
V gene: TRBV29-1

CDR3 protein: CSSWGPDRVHGYTF
CDR3 DNA: TGCAGCTCTTGGGGTCCGGACAGGGTCCATGGCTACACCTTC
J gene: TRBJ1-2
clone size: many
D gene: TRBD1
V gene: TRBV29-1

CDR3 protein: CSVAGQGTHEQFF
CDR3 DNA: TGCAGCGTCGCTGGACAGGGTACCCATGAGCAGTTCTTC
J gene: TRBJ2-1
clone size: few
D gene: TRBD1
V gene: TRBV29-1

CDR3 protein: CASSLGLALGLDTQYF
CDR3 DNA: TGTGCCAGCAGCTTAGGCCTAGCCTTGGGGTTGGATACGCAGTATTTT
J gene: TRBJ2-3
clone size: few
D gene: NA
V gene: TRBV7-8

CDR3 protein: CSVVSGRTGELFF
CDR3 DNA: TGCAGCGTTGTCAGCGGGCGTACCGGGGAGCTGTTTTTT
J gene: TRBJ2-2
clone size: NA
D gene: NA
V gene: TRBV29-1

CDR3 protein: CSARGASSYNSPLHF
CDR3 DNA: TGCAGTGCTAGGGGGGCCAGCTCCTATAATTCACCCCTCCACTTT
J gene: TRBJ1-6
clone size: many
D gene: NA
V gene: TRBV20-1

CDR3 protein: CSAPPGQYQETQYF
CDR3 DNA: TGCAGTGCTCCCCCAGGGCAGTACCAAGAGACCCAGTACTTC
J gene: TRBJ2-5
clone size: few
D gene: NA
V gene: TRBV20-1

CDR3 protein: CASSQGGAALRTGELFF
CDR3 DNA: TGTGCCAGCAGCCAAGGAGGGGCAGCCCTTAGGACCGGGGAGCTGTTTTTT
J gene: TRBJ2-2
clone size: NA
D gene: NA
V gene: TRBV4-2

CDR3 protein: CASSHVPGRTRTGELFF
CDR3 DNA: TGTGCCAGCAGCCATGTACCGGGACGGACAAGAACCGGGGAGCTGTTTTTT
J gene: TRBJ2-2
clone size: few
D gene: NA
V gene: TRBV14

CDR3 protein: CSVEGQGARGETQYF
CDR3 DNA: TGCAGCGTGGAAGGACAGGGGGCGCGAGGGGAGACCCAGTACTTC
J gene: TRBJ2-5
clone size: many
D gene: TRBD1
V gene: TRBV29-1

CDR3 protein: CASTRGDLVYGYTF
CDR3 DNA: TGTGCCAGCACGAGAGGGGACCTCGTATATGGCTACACCTTC
J gene: TRBJ1-2
clone size: NA
D gene: NA
V gene: TRBV6-1

CDR3 protein: CATSRDPPAPDGMSNTGELFF
CDR3 DNA: TGTGCCACCAGCAGAGACCCCCCCGCTCCGGACGGAATGTCGAACACCGGGGAGCTGTTTTTT
J gene: TRBJ2-2
clone size: few
D gene: NA
V gene: TRBV15

CDR3 protein: CSAREGLAALYEQFF
CDR3 DNA: TGCAGTGCTAGAGAGGGACTAGCGGCCCTCTATGAGCAGTTCTTC
J gene: TRBJ2-1
clone size: many
D gene: TRBD2
V gene: TRBV20-1

CDR3 protein: CASSVGGALSTDTQYF
CDR3 DNA: TGTGCCAGCAGCGTAGGGGGGGCGTTAAGCACAGATACGCAGTATTTT
J gene: TRBJ2-3
clone size: NA
D gene: NA
V gene: TRBV9

CDR3 protein: CSARVSGVRAKNIQYF
CDR3 DNA: TGCAGTGCTAGAGTGTCCGGCGTCAGAGCCAAAAACATTCAGTACTTC
J gene: TRBJ2-4
clone size: few
D gene: NA
V gene: TRBV20-1

CDR3 protein: CATSSGGIYNEQFF
CDR3 DNA: TGTGCCACCAGCAGCGGGGGGATTTACAATGAGCAGTTCTTC
J gene: TRBJ2-1
clone size: many
D gene: TRBD2
V gene: TRBV12-3/TRBV12-4

CDR3 protein: CASSLGLQMGVETQYF
CDR3 DNA: TGCGCCAGCAGCTTGGGACTACAGATGGGGGTAGAGACCCAGTACTTC
J gene: TRBJ2-5
clone size: few
D gene: NA
V gene: TRBV5-1

CDR3 protein: CASSYHLRTSGSTSTDTQYF
CDR3 DNA: TGTGCCAGCAGCTACCACCTTAGGACTAGCGGTTCTACAAGCACAGATACGCAGTATTTT
J gene: TRBJ2-3
clone size: NA
D gene: TRBD2
V gene: TRBV3-1

CDR3 protein: CASRKTRTSGSLNEQFF
CDR3 DNA: TGTGCCAGCAGAAAGACCAGGACTAGCGGGAGTCTCAATGAGCAGTTCTTC
J gene: TRBJ2-1
clone size: few
D gene: TRBD2
V gene: TRBV7-8

CDR3 protein: CASSVSGGYGYTF
CDR3 DNA: TGTGCCAGCAGTGTATCGGGGGGCTATGGCTACACCTTC
J gene: TRBJ1-2
clone size: NA
D gene: NA
V gene: TRBV25-1

CDR3 protein: CAISAQGRTEAFF
CDR3 DNA: TGTGCCATCAGTGCCCAGGGGCGGACTGAAGCTTTCTTT
J gene: TRBJ1-1
clone size: few
D gene: NA
V gene: TRBV10-3

CDR3 protein: CASSVEAGFSYNEQFF
CDR3 DNA: TGTGCCAGCAGCGTAGAGGCGGGTTTCTCCTACAATGAGCAGTTCTTC
J gene: TRBJ2-1
clone size: few
D gene: NA
V gene: TRBV9

CDR3 protein: CASRENRRVNEKLFF
CDR3 DNA: TGTGCCAGCAGGGAGAACAGGCGCGTTAATGAAAAACTGTTTTTT
J gene: TRBJ1-4
clone size: NA
D gene: NA
V gene: TRBV12-3/TRBV12-4

CDR3 protein: CASSFLVGSYNEQFF
CDR3 DNA: TGTGCCAGCAGCTTCCTAGTAGGGTCCTACAATGAGCAGTTCTTC
J gene: TRBJ2-1
clone size: few
D gene: NA
V gene: TRBV5-5